The 2 T cell receptor beta chains in this list originate from one sample, sequenced in a study of spatial heterogeneity in lung cancer. Time point denoted: sample taken at primary tumor resection. One entry per CDR3 protein results from TCRdb running MiXCR on the 5' RACE reads. The table has around 100,000 distinct CDR3 sequences, around 4.3% seen once; the top ten hold about 20%. Overall study findings and caveats: Mutation tallies in tumors tracked expanded intratumoral alpha and beta TCR counts.

For these TCRs, the target antigens are not known. Sequenced here: lung tumor tissue, sampled at surgery. The source of these receptors is a male donor with early-stage non-small cell lung cancer.

This clonotype was observed at least ten times. The chain links TRBV5-1 to TRBJ1-1, with 9 bases lining up with TRBD1. CDR1 and CDR2 from the germline V gene are SGHRS and YFSETQ. Unmatched junction bases numbered 4, after V lost 0 bases and J lost 4 bases. There are 15 residues in the CDR3. CDR3 protein: CASSLEGTGSTEAFF. The CDR3 nucleotides are TGCGCCAGCAGCTTGGAAGGGACAGGGTCCACTGAAGCTTTCTTT.

This clonotype appeared many times. The gene calls are TRBV25-1 and TRBJ2-1; D gene ambiguous. Trimming cost V 5 bases and J 8 bases, with 7 bases left between them. Germline V gives CDR1 MGHDK, CDR2 SYGVNS. The CDR3 contains 11 residues. CDR3 in amino acids: CASSLAYEQFF. Here the CDR3 DNA reads TGTGCCAGCAGTCTGGCATATGAGCAGTTCTTC.